A selection of T cell receptor beta chains follows, all from one sample in a study of T cells in localized non-small cell lung cancer. TCRdb keeps only in-frame clones here, not all; method: immunoSEQ multiplex PCR. The sample records more than 45,000 clones, 77% being singletons. The material was peripheral blood, obtained before any cancer treatment. These receptors all stem from a man aged 40 to 70 with stage I squamous cell lung carcinoma. Each CDR3 is given with its conserved first and last residue. Fields, in order: V gene, clone size, D gene, J gene, CDR3 protein, CDR3 DNA. D genes are given only for firm matches. The size entry is marked missing in some rows and otherwise reads once, few, many or a size class.

V gene: TRBV19; clone size: NA; D gene: NA; J gene: TRBJ2-7; CDR3 protein: CASSIRRSEQYF; CDR3 DNA: TGTGCCAGTAGTATTAGAAGGAGTGAGCAGTACTTC
V gene: TRBV6-5; clone size: NA; D gene: TRBD1; J gene: TRBJ2-7; CDR3 protein: CASSYSRGQNSYEQYF; CDR3 DNA: TGTGCCAGCAGTTACTCGAGGGGACAGAACTCCTACGAGCAGTACTTC
V gene: TRBV6-5; clone size: NA; D gene: TRBD1; J gene: TRBJ2-4; CDR3 protein: CASSYPGQGNIQYF; CDR3 DNA: TGTGCCAGCAGTTATCCCGGACAGGGAAACATTCAGTACTTC
V gene: TRBV27; clone size: NA; D gene: NA; J gene: TRBJ2-7; CDR3 protein: CASSPRLLTRQYF; CDR3 DNA: TGTGCCAGCAGTCCGCGCCTCCTTACGAGGCAGTACTTC
V gene: TRBV19; clone size: NA; D gene: NA; J gene: TRBJ2-5; CDR3 protein: CASSFGGTVPETQYF; CDR3 DNA: TGTGCCAGTAGTTTCGGCGGGACAGTACCGGAGACCCAGTACTTC
V gene: TRBV14; clone size: NA; D gene: NA; J gene: TRBJ1-6; CDR3 protein: CASSHSVADNSPLHF; CDR3 DNA: TGTGCCAGCAGCCACTCAGTGGCTGACAATTCACCCCTCCACTTT
V gene: TRBV28; clone size: NA; D gene: NA; J gene: TRBJ1-1; CDR3 protein: CASSLSGGITEAFF; CDR3 DNA: TGTGCCAGCAGTTTATCCGGGGGGATAACTGAAGCTTTCTTT
V gene: TRBV5-1; clone size: NA; D gene: NA; J gene: TRBJ1-4; CDR3 protein: CASSLAGGSNEKLFF; CDR3 DNA: TGCGCCAGCAGCTTGGCGGGCGGTTCTAATGAAAAACTGTTTTTT
V gene: TRBV28; clone size: NA; D gene: TRBD1; J gene: TRBJ2-5; CDR3 protein: CASLGQGAGEETQYF; CDR3 DNA: TGTGCCAGCCTTGGGCAGGGGGCTGGGGAAGAGACCCAGTACTTC
V gene: TRBV18; clone size: NA; D gene: TRBD1; J gene: TRBJ2-5; CDR3 protein: CASSPGMGQGEETQYF; CDR3 DNA: TGTGCCAGCTCACCGGGTATGGGACAGGGGGAAGAGACCCAGTACTTC
V gene: TRBV10-3; clone size: NA; D gene: NA; J gene: TRBJ1-4; CDR3 protein: CAISDGASATNEKLFF; CDR3 DNA: TGTGCCATCAGTGACGGGGCATCTGCAACTAATGAAAAACTGTTTTTT
V gene: TRBV5-1; clone size: NA; D gene: TRBD1; J gene: TRBJ2-7; CDR3 protein: CASSWGQGNYEQYF; CDR3 DNA: TGCGCCAGCAGCTGGGGACAGGGTAACTACGAGCAGTACTTC
V gene: TRBV6-5; clone size: NA; D gene: NA; J gene: TRBJ2-7; CDR3 protein: CASSYRREGDYEQYF; CDR3 DNA: TGTGCCAGCAGTTATCGCAGGGAGGGGGACTACGAGCAGTACTTC
V gene: TRBV30; clone size: NA; D gene: TRBD2; J gene: TRBJ2-3; CDR3 protein: CAFSGGAGDTQYF; CDR3 DNA: TGTGCCTTCAGCGGGGGGGCCGGAGATACGCAGTATTTT
V gene: TRBV6-5; clone size: NA; D gene: TRBD2; J gene: TRBJ2-1; CDR3 protein: CASSTSGTSSHEQFF; CDR3 DNA: TGTGCCAGCAGTACCTCCGGGACTAGCTCCCATGAGCAGTTCTTC
V gene: TRBV11-2; clone size: once; D gene: TRBD2; J gene: TRBJ2-1; CDR3 protein: CASSERRGEYNEQFF; CDR3 DNA: TGTGCCAGCAGCGAGAGGCGGGGGGAATACAATGAGCAGTTCTTC
V gene: TRBV5-8; clone size: NA; D gene: NA; J gene: TRBJ1-6; CDR3 protein: CASSLQGPSPLHF; CDR3 DNA: TGTGCCAGCAGCTTACAGGGACCCTCACCCCTCCACTTT
V gene: TRBV28; clone size: NA; D gene: TRBD2; J gene: TRBJ2-1; CDR3 protein: CASSPLLGLAGVNEQFF; CDR3 DNA: TGTGCCAGCAGTCCCCTTCTCGGACTAGCGGGGGTCAATGAGCAGTTCTTC
V gene: TRBV7-9; clone size: NA; D gene: NA; J gene: TRBJ1-1; CDR3 protein: CAGIGGPEAFF; CDR3 DNA: TGTGCCGGGATTGGGGGGCCTGAAGCTTTCTTT
V gene: TRBV30; clone size: NA; D gene: NA; J gene: TRBJ2-3; CDR3 protein: CAWSVPGQTPTDTQYF; CDR3 DNA: TGTGCCTGGAGTGTACCGGGCCAAACCCCCACAGATACGCAGTATTTT
V gene: TRBV7-2; clone size: NA; D gene: TRBD2; J gene: TRBJ2-7; CDR3 protein: CASSTILAESYEQYF; CDR3 DNA: TGTGCCAGCAGCACCATACTAGCGGAGTCCTACGAGCAGTACTTC
V gene: TRBV5-6; clone size: few; D gene: NA; J gene: TRBJ2-1; CDR3 protein: CASSLAREQFF; CDR3 DNA: TGTGCCAGCAGCTTAGCCCGCGAGCAGTTCTTC
V gene: TRBV6-6; clone size: few; D gene: NA; J gene: TRBJ1-1; CDR3 protein: CASSSFEAFF; CDR3 DNA: TGTGCCAGCAGTTCCTTTGAAGCTTTCTTT
V gene: TRBV2; clone size: NA; D gene: NA; J gene: TRBJ2-2; CDR3 protein: CASSGGYSGELFF; CDR3 DNA: TGTGCCAGCAGTGGTGGATACTCAGGGGAGCTGTTTTTT
V gene: TRBV6-5; clone size: once; D gene: NA; J gene: TRBJ2-7; CDR3 protein: CASRRGWGEQYF; CDR3 DNA: TGTGCCAGCAGGCGCGGGTGGGGCGAGCAGTACTTC
V gene: TRBV7-2; clone size: NA; D gene: NA; J gene: TRBJ1-1; CDR3 protein: CASSSRWNTEAFF; CDR3 DNA: TGTGCCAGCAGCTCCAGGTGGAACACTGAAGCTTTCTTT
V gene: TRBV9; clone size: NA; D gene: TRBD2; J gene: TRBJ2-1; CDR3 protein: CASSPTSGGFWGEQFF; CDR3 DNA: TGTGCCAGCAGTCCTACTAGCGGGGGCTTTTGGGGTGAGCAGTTCTTC